The source of this TCR beta chain is a study of control samples from healthy donors and cancer patients (dated by TCRdb to 2019 to 2021). To note about this clone: What this receptor recognizes is not known. The sample holds no much larger clone one base away, and base qualities are not on file. The identical CDR3 is also encoded by other nucleotide sequences in the sample.

Libraries were constructed by the immunoSEQ multiplex PCR assay. TCRdb stores this immuneACCESS table with in-frame sequences only. Part of the clones is absent; in the studies checked, under half of the shortfall reflects unresolved V genes, and no reason is known for the rest. The sample has about 150,000 clones on record, 90% to 95% of them singletons. Roughly 5.5% of the sample rests with the top ten. CDR1 is given as SQVTM and CDR2 as ANQGSEA, both from the germline V gene. From the cysteine up to the phenylalanine, the CDR3 has a length of 11 residues. Only CDR3 DNA remains: 33 bases, in frame from the first base. V was cut back by 6 bases and J by 5 bases, leaving a gap of 10 bases between them.

Sequenced sample: blood. This chain joins TRBV29-1 to TRBJ1-1; TRBD1 is possibly the D segment (6 matching bases). The TCR comes from a man aged 18 to 30 in good health. The base sequence is TGCAGCGTCCAGGGGAGAACTGAAGCTTTCTTT. Translated, this gives CSVQGRTEAFF.